These T cell receptor beta chains were read from a single sample in a study of CD8 T cells in ankylosing spondylitis. Via MiXCR, TCRdb re-called the 5' RACE reads, giving one row per CDR3 protein. Of some 840,000 distinct CDR3 sequences listed, approximately 12% were seen once; the top ten hold roughly 0.51%. The sequenced material came from blood, either unsorted or a sorted T cell fraction (not recorded which). These receptors were taken from a male donor with ankylosing spondylitis. The CDR3 runs from the conserved cysteine through the conserved F or W. The D gene is left open where the match is weak. Size is omitted from some rows. Given values are once, few, many or a class for expanded clones.

NA,TRBD1,TRBV7-2,TRBJ1-5,TGTGCCAGCAGCTCCACACTAGGGGACAGATCCAATCAGCCCCAGCATTTT,CASSSTLGDRSNQPQHF
many,NA,TRBV11-2,TRBJ2-3,TGTGCCAGCAGCTTAGAAGGCAAGGGGGGGCCATCGGATACGCAGTATTTT,CASSLEGKGGPSDTQYF
few,NA,TRBV2,TRBJ2-3,TGTGCCAGCAGCACAGGCCCTCCGCGAGCAGATACGCAGTATTTT,CASSTGPPRADTQYF
NA,NA,TRBV20-1,TRBJ1-2,TGCAGTGCTAGAGAAAACCAGGATGGCTACACCTTC,CSARENQDGYTF
NA,NA,TRBV20-1,TRBJ1-6,TGCAGTGCTAGAGGACAGACTAATTCACCCCTCCACTTT,CSARGQTNSPLHF
few,NA,TRBV6-1,TRBJ2-6,TGTGCCAGCCGGAAGCCTGGGGCCAACGTCCTGACTTTC,CASRKPGANVLTF
NA,NA,TRBV4-3,TRBJ1-2,TGCGCCAGCAGCCAAGATCACACAGAGCCGACCTATGGCTACACCTTC,CASSQDHTEPTYGYTF
NA,TRBD1,TRBV7-2,TRBJ2-3,TGTGCCAGCAGCCGTGAGGGGGCTGGGGCAGATACGCAGTATTTT,CASSREGAGADTQYF
few,TRBD2,TRBV3-1,TRBJ2-3,TGTGCCAGCAGCGCCCTTGCGGGAGGGCCAGATACGCAGTATTTT,CASSALAGGPDTQYF
few,NA,TRBV5-1,TRBJ2-3,TGCGCCAGCAGGGAGATTACAGATACGCAGTATTTT,CASREITDTQYF
few,NA,TRBV28,TRBJ1-6,TGTGCCAGCAGTGCGGCCGGGATCCCCACGGATTCACCCCTCCACTTT,CASSAAGIPTDSPLHF
many,NA,TRBV20-1,TRBJ1-1,TGCAGTGTCCGGAGGAACACTGAAGCTTTCTTT,CSVRRNTEAFF
few,TRBD1,TRBV20-1,TRBJ1-2,TGCAGTGCTAGAGGGGACAGGGGACACTATGGCTACACCTTC,CSARGDRGHYGYTF
many,NA,TRBV12-3/TRBV12-4,TRBJ2-1,TGTGCCAGCAGCCAGACAGGCTCCTACAATGAGCAGTTCTTC,CASSQTGSYNEQFF
NA,NA,TRBV9,TRBJ1-6,TGTGCCAGCAGCCCCGGGAACTCCTATAATTCACCCCTCCACTTT,CASSPGNSYNSPLHF
NA,NA,TRBV6-2/TRBV6-3,TRBJ2-7,TGTGCCAGCAGTTACTGGGGATACGAGCAGTACTTC,CASSYWGYEQYF
NA,NA,TRBV20-1,TRBJ1-5,TGCAGTGCTACGGGACCGTCTCAGCAGCCCCAGCATTTT,CSATGPSQQPQHF
NA,NA,TRBV19,TRBJ1-1,TGTGCCAGTAATCAACAGGGAGCCACTGAAGCTTTCTTT,CASNQQGATEAFF
NA,TRBD2,TRBV6-2/TRBV6-3,TRBJ2-7,TGTGCCAGCAGCTCGCAACTAGCGGGGGCTTCCTACGAGCAGTACTTC,CASSSQLAGASYEQYF
many,TRBD1,TRBV10-3,TRBJ2-5,TGTGCCACAGGTTTAGGGGGCCGCGAGACCCAGTACTTC,CATGLGGRETQYF
many,NA,TRBV7-2,TRBJ1-4,TGTGCCAGCAGCATACAGGGAGGGAATGAAAAACTGTTTTTT,CASSIQGGNEKLFF
NA,NA,TRBV6-2/TRBV6-3,TRBJ2-1,TGTGCCAGCAGCCGCCCGGGACTCCAGCAGTTCTTC,CASSRPGLQQFF
few,TRBD1,TRBV6-2/TRBV6-3,TRBJ1-5,TGTGCCACCAGGAACCGACAGGGTTGGGATCAGCCCCAGCATTTT,CATRNRQGWDQPQHF
many,TRBD2,TRBV20-1,TRBJ2-3,TGCAGTGCTAGCGGACTAGCGGGAGATTCAGATACGCAGTATTTT,CSASGLAGDSDTQYF
few,TRBD1,TRBV4-2,TRBJ2-1,TGTGCCAGCAGCCGGGGACAGAGCTACAATGAGCAGTTCTTC,CASSRGQSYNEQFF
NA,TRBD1,TRBV12-3/TRBV12-4,TRBJ2-5,TGTGCCAGCGTACAGGGGGAGACCCAGTACTTC,CASVQGETQYF
NA,NA,TRBV7-2,TRBJ2-7,TGTGCCAGCAGCTTGTCGCAACTAGTTCGCGAGCAGTACTTC,CASSLSQLVREQYF